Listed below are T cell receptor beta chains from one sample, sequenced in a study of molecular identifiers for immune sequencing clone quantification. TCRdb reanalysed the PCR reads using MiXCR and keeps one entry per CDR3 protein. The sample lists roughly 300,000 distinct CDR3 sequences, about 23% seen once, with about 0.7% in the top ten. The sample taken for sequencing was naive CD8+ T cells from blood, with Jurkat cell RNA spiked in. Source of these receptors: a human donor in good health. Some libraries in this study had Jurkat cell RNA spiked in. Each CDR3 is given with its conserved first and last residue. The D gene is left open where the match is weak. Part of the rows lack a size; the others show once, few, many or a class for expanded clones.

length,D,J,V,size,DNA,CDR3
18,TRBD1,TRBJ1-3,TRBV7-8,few,TGTGCCAGCACCCGGGTGGAGACAGGGCTCTTGAGGGGAAACACCATATATTTT,CASTRVETGLLRGNTIYF
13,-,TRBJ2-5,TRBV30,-,TGTGCCTGGAGAACAGGGCACCGAGAGACCCAGTACTTC,CAWRTGHRETQYF
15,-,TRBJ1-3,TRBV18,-,TGTGCCAGCTCACCACCAACGGGAATTGGAAACACCATATATTTT,CASSPPTGIGNTIYF
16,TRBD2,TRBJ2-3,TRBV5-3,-,TGTGCCAGCAGCTTGGCCCTCGGGAGGGCCGGGGATCCGCAGTATTTT,CASSLALGRAGDPQYF
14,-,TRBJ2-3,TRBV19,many,TGTGCCAGTAGTATAGTTCTGTCGGCAGATACGCAGTATTTT,CASSIVLSADTQYF
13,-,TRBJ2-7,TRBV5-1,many,TGCGCCAGCAGTACCGCGGGAACCTACGAGCAGTACTTC,CASSTAGTYEQYF
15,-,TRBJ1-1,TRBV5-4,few,TGTGCCAGCAGCTTGGCCCCTAGGGAGGGGGCTGAAGCTTTCTTT,CASSLAPREGAEAFF
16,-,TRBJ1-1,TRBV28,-,TGTGTCAGCAGTACCATTTCTCACAGCCGGGGGTCTGAAGCTTTCTTT,CVSSTISHSRGSEAFF
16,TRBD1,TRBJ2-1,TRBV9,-,TGTGCCAGCAGCCCCCAGGGGGCTAGCTCCTACAATGAGCAGTTCTTC,CASSPQGASSYNEQFF
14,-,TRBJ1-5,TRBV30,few,TGTGCCTGGAGTCATACAGGGAGCAATCAGCCCCAGCATTTT,CAWSHTGSNQPQHF
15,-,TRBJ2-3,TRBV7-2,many,TGTGCCAGCAGCTTACGGACAGTAATCACAGATACGCAGTATTTT,CASSLRTVITDTQYF
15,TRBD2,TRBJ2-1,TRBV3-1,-,TGTGCCAGCAGCCAAGCTAGCGGGACGTACAATGAGCAGTTCTTC,CASSQASGTYNEQFF
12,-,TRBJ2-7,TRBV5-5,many,TGTGCCAGCAGCCCCGACATCTACGAGCAGTACTTC,CASSPDIYEQYF
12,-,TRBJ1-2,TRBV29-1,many,TGCAGCGTGGTAGAAGATAACTATGGCTACACCTTC,CSVVEDNYGYTF
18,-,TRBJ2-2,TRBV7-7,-,TGTGCCAGCAGCTTAGATCCGGGGACTTACGCGAACACCGGGGAGCTGTTTTTT,CASSLDPGTYANTGELFF
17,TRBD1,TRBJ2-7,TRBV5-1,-,TGCGCCAGCAGCTCCGAATCCGGGACAGGGGGCTCCTACGAGCAGTACTTC,CASSSESGTGGSYEQYF
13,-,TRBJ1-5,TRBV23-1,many,TGCGCCAGCAGTCAGTGCCTAGGTCAGCCCCAGCATTTT,CASSQCLGQPQHF
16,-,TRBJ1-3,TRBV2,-,TGTGCCAGCATCGGGACATCGACGGGACCTGGAAACACCATATATTTT,CASIGTSTGPGNTIYF
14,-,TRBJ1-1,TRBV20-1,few,TGCAGTGCTAGGGAGGAACTAGCTAACACTGAAGCTTTCTTT,CSAREELANTEAFF
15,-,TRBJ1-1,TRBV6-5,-,TGTGCCAGCAGTTACAGGCAGGTAACGGACACTGAAGCTTTCTTT,CASSYRQVTDTEAFF
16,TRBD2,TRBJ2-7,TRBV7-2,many,TGTGCCAGCAGCTTAGGAACAGCGGGAGGGTTCTACGAGCAGTACTTC,CASSLGTAGGFYEQYF
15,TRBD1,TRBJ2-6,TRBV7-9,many,TGTGCCAGCAGCTTGCCGGGACAGCCCGCCCACGTCCTGACTTTC,CASSLPGQPAHVLTF
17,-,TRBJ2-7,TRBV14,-,TGTGCCAGCAGCCAAGGAGGTGGGGCCTCCGTGGTTGACGAGCAGTACTTC,CASSQGGGASVVDEQYF
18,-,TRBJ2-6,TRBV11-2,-,TGTGCCAGCAGCTTACATTCGGAACGGATCTCTGGGGCCAACGTCCTGACTTTC,CASSLHSERISGANVLTF
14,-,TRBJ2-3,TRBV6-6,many,TGTGCCAGCAGTTACACCGCCCGCACAGATACGCAGTATTTT,CASSYTARTDTQYF
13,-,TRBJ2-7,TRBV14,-,TGTGCCAGCAGCCAAGAAGAAAGGAACGAGCAGCACTTC,CASSQEERNEQHF
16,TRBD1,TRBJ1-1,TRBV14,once,TGTGCCAGCAGCCAGAAAGTTCCAGGGACAGCACTTGAAGCTTTCTTT,CASSQKVPGTALEAFF
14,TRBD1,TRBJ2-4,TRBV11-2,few,TGTGCCAGCAGCTTAGAGGGACAGAAAAACATTCAGTACTTC,CASSLEGQKNIQYF
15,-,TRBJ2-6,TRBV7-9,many,TGTGCCAGCAGGGCACCAGGGACTGGGGCCAACGTCCTGACTTTC,CASRAPGTGANVLTF
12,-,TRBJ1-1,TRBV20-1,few,TGCAGTGCTGCACCCTACAGGGAGGGAGCTTTCTTT,CSAAPYREGAFF
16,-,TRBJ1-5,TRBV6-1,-,TGTGCCAGCAGTCGAGAATGGGTTAATAGCAATCAGCCCCAGCATTTT,CASSREWVNSNQPQHF
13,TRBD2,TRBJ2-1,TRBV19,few,TGTGCCAGTAGTTCGGGACTATTCCGCGAGCAGTTCTTC,CASSSGLFREQFF
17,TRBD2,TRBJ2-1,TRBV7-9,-,TGTGCCAGCAGCTCTCCCCCCGTAGCGGGGGTCTACAATGAGCAGTTCTTC,CASSSPPVAGVYNEQFF
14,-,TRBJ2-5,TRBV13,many,TGTGCCAGCAGCTTGGGCCTAGCCCGAGAGACCCAGTACTTC,CASSLGLARETQYF
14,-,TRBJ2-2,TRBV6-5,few,TGTGCCAGCAGCCCCATCCACGGGAGCGGGGAGCTGTTTTTT,CASSPIHGSGELFF
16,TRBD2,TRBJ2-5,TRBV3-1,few,TGTGCCAGCAGCCCCGTGGGACTAGCGGGACAAGAGACCCAGTACTTC,CASSPVGLAGQETQYF
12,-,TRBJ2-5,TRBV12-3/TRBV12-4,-,TGTGCCAGCAGTTATGGGGGAGAGACCCAGTACTTC,CASSYGGETQYF
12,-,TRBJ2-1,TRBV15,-,TGTGCCACCAGCAGTTTTCCGCGAGAGCAGTTCTTC,CATSSFPREQFF
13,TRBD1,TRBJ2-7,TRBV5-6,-,TGTGCCAGCAGCCTCCCGGACAGGGAAGAGCAGTACTTC,CASSLPDREEQYF
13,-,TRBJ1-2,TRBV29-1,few,TGCAGCGTTGAGGGCAGCCCCTATTTTGGCTACACCTTC,CSVEGSPYFGYTF
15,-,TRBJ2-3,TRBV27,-,TGTGCCAGCAGTTTAGCGGGTCGGGCACCAGATACGCAGTATTTT,CASSLAGRAPDTQYF
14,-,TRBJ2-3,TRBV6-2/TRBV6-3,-,TGTGCCAGCAGGATGTGGGAAAGCGTGGATACGCAGTATTTT,CASRMWESVDTQYF
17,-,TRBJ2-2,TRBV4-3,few,TGCGCCAGCAGCCAAGCGCGGTCAGGACTACTCACCGGGGAGCTGTTTTTT,CASSQARSGLLTGELFF
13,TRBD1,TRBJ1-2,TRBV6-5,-,TGTGCCAGCAGTTCCGGGACAGGGGATGGCTACACCTTC,CASSSGTGDGYTF
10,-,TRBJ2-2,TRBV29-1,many,TGCAGCGCCCAGGCCGGGGAGCTGTTTTTT,CSAQAGELFF
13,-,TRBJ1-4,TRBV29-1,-,TGCAGCGTTTGGATAGCAACTAATGAAAAACTGTTTTTT,CSVWIATNEKLFF
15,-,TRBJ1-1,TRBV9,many,TGTGCCAGCAGCGTAGCTGCCAGCCCGAACACTGAAGCTTTCTTT,CASSVAASPNTEAFF
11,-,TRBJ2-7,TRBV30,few,TGTGCCTGGAGTGACAACTACGAGCAGTACTTC,CAWSDNYEQYF
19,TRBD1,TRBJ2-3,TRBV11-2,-,TGTGCCAGCAGCTTAAGTCCCGGGACAGACCTCTCCTCACCAGATACGCAGTATTTT,CASSLSPGTDLSSPDTQYF
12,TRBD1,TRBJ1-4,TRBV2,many,TGTGCCAGCGGACAGGGTAATGAAAAACTGTTTTTT,CASGQGNEKLFF
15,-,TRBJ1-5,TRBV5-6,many,TGTGCCAGCAGCTTGGGGGCAGGGGGCAATCAGCCCCAGCATTTT,CASSLGAGGNQPQHF
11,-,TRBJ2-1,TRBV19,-,TGTGCCAGTAGATTCGGGCAGGAGCAGTTCTTC,CASRFGQEQFF
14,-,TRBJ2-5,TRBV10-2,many,TGCGCCAGCAGTGAAGGAGGGGCCCAAGAGACCCAGTACTTC,CASSEGGAQETQYF
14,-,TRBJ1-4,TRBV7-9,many,TGTGCCAGCAGCCCCGTCTCCCTTCGGGAAAAACTGTTTTTT,CASSPVSLREKLFF
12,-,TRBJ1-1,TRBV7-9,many,TGTGCCAGCAGGAGAGGGGGCACTGAAGCTTTCTTT,CASRRGGTEAFF